This TCR beta chain comes out of a study of Tregs in tolerant kidney transplant recipients. Broader study findings: In tolerant patients, donor-specific Tregs outgrew total Tregs, suggesting antigen-driven expansion.

V lost 6 bases, J lost 5 bases, and 19 bases lay in between. Germline V gene sequence: CDR1 MNHEY, CDR2 SMNVEV (reference sequence). The CDR3 loop spans 15 amino acids. The nonmyeloablative bone marrow transplants came from related graft donors, with transient mixed chimerism. Generated by immunoSEQ multiplex PCR, the TCRdb table keeps only in-frame clones and is missing some. The sample records about 52,000 clones, around 93% being singletons. As regards this clone: Antigen specificity is unknown.

J is TRBJ1-1 and V is TRBV27, with D possibly matching TRBD1 (6 bases). The sequence came from a human patient who received a combined kidney and bone marrow transplant. Some T cells may be graft donor cells. This specimen consisted of CD8+ T cells from blood (PBMCs), obtained 24 months after the transplant. The CDR3 nucleotides read TGTGCCAGCAGCTCGTTGATGGGGGCGAGAACTGAAGCTTTCTTT. Translated, it gives CASSSLMGARTEAFF.